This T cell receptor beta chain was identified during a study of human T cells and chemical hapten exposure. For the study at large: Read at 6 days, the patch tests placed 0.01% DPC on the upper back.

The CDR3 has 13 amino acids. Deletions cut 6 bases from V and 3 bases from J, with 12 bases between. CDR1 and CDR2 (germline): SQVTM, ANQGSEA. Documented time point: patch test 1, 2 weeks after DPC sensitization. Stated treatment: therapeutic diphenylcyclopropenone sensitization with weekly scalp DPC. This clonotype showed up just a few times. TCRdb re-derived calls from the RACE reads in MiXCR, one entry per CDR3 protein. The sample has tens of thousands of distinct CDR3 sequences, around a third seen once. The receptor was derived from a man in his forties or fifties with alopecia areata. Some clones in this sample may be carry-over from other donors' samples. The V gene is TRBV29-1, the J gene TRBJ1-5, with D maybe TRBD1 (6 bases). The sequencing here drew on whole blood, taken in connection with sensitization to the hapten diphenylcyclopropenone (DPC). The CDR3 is CSVAPGVNQPQHF. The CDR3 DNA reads TGCAGCGTCGCACCAGGGGTCAATCAGCCCCAGCATTTT.